This T cell receptor beta chain comes out of a study of T cell responses to AZD1222 COVID-19 vaccine. Study findings and constraints: Donors, mostly white British, included more females; clonal diversity was possibly underestimated.

To note about this clone: Its antigen is not known.

Repertoires were generated with immunoSEQ multiplex PCR, while TCRdb's copy carries only in-frame clones and drops some. The table includes under 140,000 clones, 70% to 90% detected once. V was shortened by 2 bases and J by 1 base, with 5 bases between the two germline ends. The CDR3 has 13 amino acids. The material sequenced was peripheral blood, taken 28 days after the second AZD1222 dose. V usage is TRBV12-3 or TRBV12-4 and J usage is TRBJ2-5; no clear D. This clonotype was sampled from an adult who received the AZD1222 COVID-19 vaccine. CDR3 nucleotide sequence: TGTGCCAGCAGTTTAAATATCCAAGAGACCCAGTACTTC. Protein sequence: CASSLNIQETQYF.